This is a list of T cell receptor beta chains from one sample in a study of beta chain features in type 1 diabetes. TCRdb's copy holds only in-frame clones and misses some; the assay was immunoSEQ multiplex PCR. The repertoire holds a few hundred thousand clones, approximately 11% seen once, with 1% to 1.5% in the top ten. Sequenced: central memory CD4+ T cells from blood. These receptors were collected from a man younger than 30 in good health. Each CDR3 is given with its conserved first and last residue. D genes are given only for firm matches. Some rows have no size entry. The others give once, few or many, or a class for an expanded clone.

D,V,J,size,DNA,CDR3
-,TRBV28,TRBJ2-4,few,TGTGCCAGCAGTCGAAGCAAAAACATTCAGTACTTC,CASSRSKNIQYF
-,TRBV7-2,TRBJ1-2,few,TGTGCCAGCAGCTTGCAGGGTCATGGCTACACCTTC,CASSLQGHGYTF
TRBD2,TRBV30,TRBJ2-1,few,TGTGCCTGGAGTGCCGGGACTAGTGAAATGAATGAGCAGTTCTTC,CAWSAGTSEMNEQFF
-,TRBV10-1,TRBJ1-2,few,TGCGCCAGCAGTGAGTACAGGAACTATGGCTACACCTTC,CASSEYRNYGYTF
TRBD1,TRBV7-2,TRBJ1-2,few,TGTGCCAGCAGCACCCGGACAGGGGAAGGCTACACCTTC,CASSTRTGEGYTF
TRBD1,TRBV5-6,TRBJ1-1,-,TGTGCCAGCAGCTTGGCAGGGGGCGCAGCTTTCTTT,CASSLAGGAAFF
TRBD2,TRBV29-1,TRBJ2-5,-,TGCAGCGGGACCCCGTTCGGGACTAGCGGAGAGACCCAGTACTTC,CSGTPFGTSGETQYF
-,TRBV19,TRBJ2-7,few,TGTGCCAGTAGTAGAGCACAGACCTACGAGCAGTACTTC,CASSRAQTYEQYF
-,TRBV30,TRBJ1-5,-,TGTGCCTGTAACGATTATAGCAATCAGCCCCAGCATTTT,CACNDYSNQPQHF
-,TRBV10-3,TRBJ2-5,many,TGTGCCATCAGTTCCGTCCAAGAGACCCAGTACTTC,CAISSVQETQYF
-,TRBV29-1,TRBJ2-1,few,TGCAGCGTTAGGTCGGGGCTCTACAATGAGCAGTTCTTC,CSVRSGLYNEQFF
TRBD2,TRBV25-1,TRBJ2-2,-,TGTGCCAGCGGGGGAGGGTCCGCGAGGGAGCTGTTTTTT,CASGGGSARELFF
-,TRBV15,TRBJ2-6,-,TGTGCCACCAGCTACTCCTCTGGGGCCAACGTCCTGACTTTC,CATSYSSGANVLTF
TRBD2,TRBV19,TRBJ2-3,many,TGTGCCAGTAGTATATCTAGCGGGAGTGGGATAGATACGCAGTATTTT,CASSISSGSGIDTQYF
-,TRBV28,TRBJ2-5,many,TGTGCCGCCGGACTCCGGGCTAACCAAGAGACCCAGTACTTC,CAAGLRANQETQYF
TRBD2,TRBV10-3,TRBJ2-1,few,TGTGCCATCAGTGCCCTAGCGGGAGGGAACAATGAGCAGTTCTTC,CAISALAGGNNEQFF
-,TRBV6-1,TRBJ2-5,-,TGTGCCAGCAGTGAAGCCCCAGGGCCCCGAGAGACCCAGTACTTC,CASSEAPGPRETQYF
TRBD2,TRBV5-1,TRBJ2-5,-,TGCGCCAGCAGCGTGGGGGTACGGACTAGCGATCGAGAGACCCAGTACTTC,CASSVGVRTSDRETQYF
-,TRBV4-1,TRBJ2-1,-,TGCGCCAGCAGCCAAGATTTGATGGCCTACAATGAGCAGTTCTTC,CASSQDLMAYNEQFF
-,TRBV10-3,TRBJ2-7,few,TGTGCCATCAGTGAGACCGGTGGGGAGCAGTACTTC,CAISETGGEQYF
TRBD2,TRBV14,TRBJ2-3,few,TGTGCCAGCAGCGGAGGGACTAGCGGGAGACGAACAGATACGCAGTATTTT,CASSGGTSGRRTDTQYF
-,TRBV9,TRBJ1-5,many,TGTGCCAGCAGCGTAGCATTGGGTCAGCCCCAGCATTTT,CASSVALGQPQHF
-,TRBV2,TRBJ2-7,few,TGTGCCAGCAGTAACCTCGGACTTTCTACCTCGGGGTACTTC,CASSNLGLSTSGYF
TRBD2,TRBV9,TRBJ2-2,few,TGTGCCAGCAGCGTAGCTACGATTGGGACTAGCGGGAGGGCCGTTGGCACCGGGGAGCTGTTTTTT,CASSVATIGTSGRAVGTGELFF
-,TRBV27,TRBJ1-2,few,TGTGCCAGCAGTTTCTCTTGGGGGAACTATGGCTACACCTTC,CASSFSWGNYGYTF
-,TRBV7-9,TRBJ1-1,few,TGTGCCAGCAGCTTAGGGGGAACGGTGAACACTGAAGCTTTCTTT,CASSLGGTVNTEAFF
TRBD2,TRBV5-1,TRBJ2-7,few,TGCGCCAGCAGCTTGTATACTAGCGGGAGGTACGAGCAGTACTTC,CASSLYTSGRYEQYF
TRBD1,TRBV10-3,TRBJ1-1,few,TGTGCCATCAGAAGACAGGGCCCGAACACTGAAGCTTTCTTT,CAIRRQGPNTEAFF
TRBD1,TRBV18,TRBJ1-5,-,TGTGCCAGCTCATGGACAGGGAGTGATCAGCCCCAGCATTTT,CASSWTGSDQPQHF
-,TRBV29-1,TRBJ2-1,few,TGCAGCGTTGACCGGGAGTACAATGAGCAGTTCTTC,CSVDREYNEQFF
TRBD2,TRBV9,TRBJ2-1,-,TGTGCCAGCAGCGTAGACGGTAGCGGGGTCAATGAGCAGTTCTTC,CASSVDGSGVNEQFF
TRBD2,TRBV6-1,TRBJ2-1,-,TGTGCCAGCAGTGAAAGGTTAATGGCGGGGGAGGTCGATGAGCAGTTCTTC,CASSERLMAGEVDEQFF
TRBD1,TRBV7-2,TRBJ2-5,many,TGTGCCAGCACCCCTACCGGGGGCAGGGGGCAGACCCAGTACTTC,CASTPTGGRGQTQYF
-,TRBV7-9,TRBJ1-4,-,TGTGCCAGCAGCTTAGGGTGGACTGAAAAACTGTTTTTT,CASSLGWTEKLFF
-,TRBV25-1,TRBJ2-7,few,TGTGCCAGCGGTCTCGCGGGGAGCTCCTACGAGCAGTACTTC,CASGLAGSSYEQYF
-,TRBV28,TRBJ1-2,few,TGTGCCAGCACACGCTCCTATGGCTACACCTTC,CASTRSYGYTF
-,TRBV14,TRBJ2-7,few,TGTGCCAGCAGCCAACTCCCCTACTACGAGCAGTACTTC,CASSQLPYYEQYF
-,TRBV7-2,TRBJ2-1,-,TGTGCCAGCAGCTTAGATTCTTCGAGGAATGAGCAGTTCTTC,CASSLDSSRNEQFF
TRBD1,TRBV30,TRBJ1-2,-,TGTGCCTGGAACAACAGGGGGACGTATGGCTACACCTTC,CAWNNRGTYGYTF
-,TRBV30,TRBJ2-1,-,TGTGCCTGGAGTGGAGCGGCGAGTGAGCAGTTCTTC,CAWSGAASEQFF
TRBD2,TRBV7-9,TRBJ2-7,few,TGTGCCAGCAGCTCGGGGGGGACGAGATCCTACGAGCAGTACTTC,CASSSGGTRSYEQYF
-,TRBV6-6,TRBJ2-7,few,TGTGCCAGCAGCCCCCAGACAGACTCCTACGAGCAGTACTTC,CASSPQTDSYEQYF
-,TRBV29-1,TRBJ2-3,-,TGCAGCGTTGTCCGGAGCACAGATACGCAGTATTTT,CSVVRSTDTQYF
-,TRBV5-1,TRBJ2-1,many,TGCGCCAGCAGCATACTCACGAGGGGAACCTACAATGAGCAGTTCTTC,CASSILTRGTYNEQFF